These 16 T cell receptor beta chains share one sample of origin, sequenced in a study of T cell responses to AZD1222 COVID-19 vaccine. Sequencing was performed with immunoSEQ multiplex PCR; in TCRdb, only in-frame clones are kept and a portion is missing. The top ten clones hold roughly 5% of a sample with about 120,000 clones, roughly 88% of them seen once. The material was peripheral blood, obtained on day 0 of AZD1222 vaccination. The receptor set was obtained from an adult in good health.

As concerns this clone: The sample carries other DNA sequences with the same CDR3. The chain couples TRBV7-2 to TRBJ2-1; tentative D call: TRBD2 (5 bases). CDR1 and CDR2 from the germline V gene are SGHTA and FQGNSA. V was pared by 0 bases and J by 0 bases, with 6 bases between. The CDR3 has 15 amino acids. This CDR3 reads CASSLAGSSYNEQFF. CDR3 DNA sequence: TGTGCCAGCAGCTTAGCGGGGAGCTCCTACAATGAGCAGTTCTTC.

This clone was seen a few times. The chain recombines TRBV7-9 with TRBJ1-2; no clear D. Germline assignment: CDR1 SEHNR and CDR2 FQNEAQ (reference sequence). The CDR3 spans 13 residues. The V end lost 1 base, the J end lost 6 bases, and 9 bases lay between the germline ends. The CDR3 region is CASSLGAGNGYTF. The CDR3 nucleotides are TGTGCCAGCAGCTTAGGGGCCGGAAATGGCTACACCTTC. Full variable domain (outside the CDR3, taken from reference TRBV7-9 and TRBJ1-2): DTGVSQNPRHKITKRGQNVTFRCDPISEHNRLYWYRQTLGQGPEFLTYFQNEAQLEKSRLLSDRFSAERPKGSFSTLEIQRTEQGDSAMYLCASSLGAGNGYTFGSGTRLTVV.

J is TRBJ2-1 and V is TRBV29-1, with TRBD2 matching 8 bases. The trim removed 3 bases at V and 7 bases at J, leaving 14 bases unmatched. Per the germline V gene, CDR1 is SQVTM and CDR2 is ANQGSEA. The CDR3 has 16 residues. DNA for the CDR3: TGCAGCGTTGATGTTTCACCGGGACTAGGATTAAATGAGCAGTTCTTC. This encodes CSVDVSPGLGLNEQFF.

The CDR3 DNA is TGTGCCAGCAGCTCAACTTGGGCCGGCACCTATGGCTACACCTTC. It encodes CASSSTWAGTYGYTF. This chain links TRBV11-2 with TRBJ1-2; D is ambiguous. The CDR3 spans 15 residues. The V end was cut by 4 bases, the J end by 4 bases, with 16 bases between. The germline V gene has CDR1 SGHAT and CDR2 FQNNGV.

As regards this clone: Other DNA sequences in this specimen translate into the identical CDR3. This CDR3 reads CASTPGQGNSPLHF. CDR3 DNA: TGTGCCAGCACCCCAGGGCAGGGAAATTCACCCCTCCACTTT. The V call is TRBV6-5, the J call TRBJ1-6, with a possible D match to TRBD1 (5 bases). The CDR3 runs 14 residues. Germline loops: CDR1 MNHEY, CDR2 SVGAGI. V lost 7 bases and J lost 7, with 14 bases in between.

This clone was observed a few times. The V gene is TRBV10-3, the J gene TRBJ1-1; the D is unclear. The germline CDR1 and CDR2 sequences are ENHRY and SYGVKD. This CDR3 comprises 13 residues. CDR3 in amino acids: CAIRWIEGTEAFF. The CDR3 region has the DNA TGTGCGATCCGGTGGATTGAAGGGACTGAAGCTTTCTTT.

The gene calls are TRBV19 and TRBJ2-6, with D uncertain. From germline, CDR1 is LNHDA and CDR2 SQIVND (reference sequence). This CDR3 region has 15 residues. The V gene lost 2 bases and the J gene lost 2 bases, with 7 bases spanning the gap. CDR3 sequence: CASSISSPGANVLTF. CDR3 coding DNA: TGTGCCAGTAGTATAAGTAGCCCTGGGGCCAACGTCCTGACTTTC.

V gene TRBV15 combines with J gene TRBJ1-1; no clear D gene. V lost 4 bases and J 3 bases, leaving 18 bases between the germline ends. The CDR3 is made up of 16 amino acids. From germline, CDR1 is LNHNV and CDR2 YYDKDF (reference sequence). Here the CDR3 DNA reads TGTGCCACCAGCACGAACCAGGTAGGGTCGTACACTGAAGCTTTCTTT. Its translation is CATSTNQVGSYTEAFF.

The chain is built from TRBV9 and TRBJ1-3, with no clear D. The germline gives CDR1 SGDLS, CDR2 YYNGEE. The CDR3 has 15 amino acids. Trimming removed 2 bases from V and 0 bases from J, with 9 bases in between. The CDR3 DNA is TGTGCCAGCAGCGTCGATCAGATCTCTGGAAACACCATATATTTT. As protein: CASSVDQISGNTIYF.

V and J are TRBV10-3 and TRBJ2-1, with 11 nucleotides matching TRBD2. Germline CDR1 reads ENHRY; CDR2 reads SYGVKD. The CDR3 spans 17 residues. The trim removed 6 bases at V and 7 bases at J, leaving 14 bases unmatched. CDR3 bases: TGTGCCATCAGGTCGACTAGCGGGACTGTTCCCGGAAATGAGCAGTTCTTC. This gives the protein CAIRSTSGTVPGNEQFF.

CDR3 bases: TGTGCCAGCTCACCGGGGGGCAATCAGCCCCAGCATTTT. This encodes CASSPGGNQPQHF. The V call is TRBV18, the J call TRBJ1-5; D possibly corresponds to TRBD1 (5 bases). Trimming shortened V by 3 bases and J by 2 bases, and 5 bases separated the two germline ends. CDR1 is KGHSH, CDR2 LQKENI, per germline. This CDR3 region has 13 residues.

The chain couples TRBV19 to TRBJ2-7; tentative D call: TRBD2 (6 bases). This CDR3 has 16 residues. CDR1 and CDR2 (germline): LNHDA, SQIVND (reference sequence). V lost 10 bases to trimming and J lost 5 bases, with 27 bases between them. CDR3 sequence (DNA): TGTGCCACCGCTGCCGGGGGAAGAGGGGTCGGGGACGAGCAGTACTTC. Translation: CATAAGGRGVGDEQYF.

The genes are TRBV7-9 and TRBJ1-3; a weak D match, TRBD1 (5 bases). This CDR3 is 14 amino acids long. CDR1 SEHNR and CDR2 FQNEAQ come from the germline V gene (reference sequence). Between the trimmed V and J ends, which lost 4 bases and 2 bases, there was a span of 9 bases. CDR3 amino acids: CASSYTGPGNTIYF. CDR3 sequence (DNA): TGTGCCAGCAGCTACACGGGGCCTGGAAACACCATATATTTT.

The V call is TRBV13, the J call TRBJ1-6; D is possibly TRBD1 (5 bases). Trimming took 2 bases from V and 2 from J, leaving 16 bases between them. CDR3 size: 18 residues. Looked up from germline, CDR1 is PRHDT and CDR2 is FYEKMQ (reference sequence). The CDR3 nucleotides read TGTGCCAGCAGCTTACTGGGCAGGGCCGGCACCTATAATTCACCCCTCCACTTT. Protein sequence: CASSLLGRAGTYNSPLHF.

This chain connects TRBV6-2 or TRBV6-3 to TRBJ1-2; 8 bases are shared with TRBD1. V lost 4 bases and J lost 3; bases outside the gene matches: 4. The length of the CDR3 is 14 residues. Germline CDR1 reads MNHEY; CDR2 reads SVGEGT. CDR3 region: CASSSTGAYYGYTF. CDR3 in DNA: TGTGCCAGCAGTTCGACAGGGGCCTACTATGGCTACACCTTC.

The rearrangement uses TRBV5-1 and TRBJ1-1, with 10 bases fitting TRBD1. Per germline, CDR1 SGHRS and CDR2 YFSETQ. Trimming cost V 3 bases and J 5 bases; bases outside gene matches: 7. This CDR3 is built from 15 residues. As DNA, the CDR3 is TGCGCCAGCAGCTCAAGGACAGGGGGGCAGACTGAAGCTTTCTTT. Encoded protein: CASSSRTGGQTEAFF.